This is a list of T cell receptor beta chains from one sample in a study of CD8 T cells in ankylosing spondylitis. Using its own MiXCR run on the 5' RACE reads, TCRdb lists one record per CDR3 protein. The profile shows under 200,000 distinct CDR3 sequences, 9.8% of them singletons. The sample consisted of blood, either unsorted or a sorted T cell fraction (not recorded which). The receptors derive from a female donor with ankylosing spondylitis or in good health (not recorded which). Both conserved end residues are part of each CDR3. Each record gives: V gene, J gene, clone size, D gene, CDR3 protein, CDR3 DNA. D genes are given only for firm matches. Only part of the rows carry a size: once, few, many, or a class if the clone is expanded.

V: TRBV7-8; J: TRBJ2-1; size: .; D: TRBD2; CDR3: CASSLTSGIHEQFF; DNA: TGTGCCAGCAGCCTGACTAGCGGGATACATGAGCAGTTCTTC
V: TRBV12-3/TRBV12-4; J: TRBJ1-2; size: many; D: .; CDR3: CASSSTHDYYGYTF; DNA: TGTGCCAGCAGTTCGACGCACGACTACTATGGCTACACCTTC
V: TRBV6-1; J: TRBJ2-6; size: few; D: .; CDR3: CASTLGGSGANVLTF; DNA: TGTGCCAGCACCCTCGGGGGCTCTGGGGCCAACGTCCTGACTTTC
V: TRBV7-2; J: TRBJ1-1; size: .; D: .; CDR3: CASPTGFHMNTEAFF; DNA: TGTGCCAGCCCGACGGGGTTCCACATGAACACTGAAGCTTTCTTT
V: TRBV7-2; J: TRBJ2-1; size: few; D: TRBD2; CDR3: CASSLNIRTSLYNEQFF; DNA: TGTGCCAGCAGCTTAAACATTCGGACTAGCCTATACAATGAGCAGTTCTTC
V: TRBV6-2/TRBV6-3; J: TRBJ1-1; size: few; D: TRBD1; CDR3: CASLYRGGHTEAFF; DNA: TGTGCCAGCCTTTACAGGGGCGGACACACTGAAGCTTTCTTT
V: TRBV5-6; J: TRBJ2-5; size: many; D: .; CDR3: CASSLVETQYF; DNA: TGTGCCAGCAGCCTCGTGGAGACCCAGTACTTC
V: TRBV5-6; J: TRBJ2-1; size: many; D: TRBD2; CDR3: CASSFAGGANEQFF; DNA: TGTGCCAGCAGCTTCGCGGGAGGGGCTAATGAGCAGTTCTTC
V: TRBV12-3/TRBV12-4; J: TRBJ2-1; size: many; D: TRBD2; CDR3: CASSSGTSHNEQFF; DNA: TGTGCCAGCAGCAGCGGGACTTCACACAATGAGCAGTTCTTC
V: TRBV9; J: TRBJ1-4; size: .; D: TRBD1; CDR3: CASSAQGIGEKLFF; DNA: TGTGCCAGCAGTGCACAGGGGATCGGAGAAAAACTGTTTTTT
V: TRBV5-1; J: TRBJ1-1; size: few; D: .; CDR3: CASSWNGGTTEAFF; DNA: TGCGCCAGCAGCTGGAATGGGGGGACGACTGAAGCTTTCTTT
V: TRBV6-2/TRBV6-3; J: TRBJ1-5; size: .; D: .; CDR3: CASRRYSNQPQHF; DNA: TGTGCCAGCCGCCGGTATAGCAATCAGCCCCAGCATTTT
V: TRBV6-1; J: TRBJ2-2; size: .; D: TRBD2; CDR3: CASRTGTSGRNTGELFF; DNA: TGTGCCAGCAGGACCGGGACTAGCGGGCGGAACACCGGGGAGCTGTTTTTT
V: TRBV2; J: TRBJ2-1; size: few; D: .; CDR3: CASSEGYRAFTAYNEQFF; DNA: TGTGCCAGCAGTGAAGGATATCGGGCCTTTACTGCCTACAATGAGCAGTTCTTC
V: TRBV7-8; J: TRBJ2-5; size: few; D: .; CDR3: CASSLDGVEETQYF; DNA: TGTGCCAGCAGCTTAGACGGGGTAGAAGAGACCCAGTACTTC
V: TRBV7-8; J: TRBJ2-7; size: many; D: TRBD1; CDR3: CASSNLLGQGAWEQYF; DNA: TGTGCCAGCAGCAACCTCTTGGGACAGGGGGCATGGGAGCAGTACTTC
V: TRBV4-3; J: TRBJ2-1; size: few; D: .; CDR3: CASSQGTGGQEQFF; DNA: TGCGCCAGCAGCCAAGGAACGGGGGGACAAGAGCAGTTCTTC
V: TRBV4-2; J: TRBJ2-1; size: .; D: TRBD2; CDR3: CASSQVGEREQYNEQFF; DNA: TGTGCCAGCAGCCAAGTGGGAGAGCGGGAGCAGTACAATGAGCAGTTCTTC
V: TRBV7-9; J: TRBJ2-7; size: few; D: TRBD2; CDR3: CASSLGAGAGEQYF; DNA: TGTGCCAGCAGCTTAGGAGCGGGAGCGGGGGAGCAGTACTTC
V: TRBV9; J: TRBJ2-3; size: many; D: TRBD2; CDR3: CASTQASGRWTDTQYF; DNA: TGTGCCAGCACCCAGGCGAGCGGGAGATGGACAGATACGCAGTATTTT
V: TRBV19; J: TRBJ2-1; size: few; D: .; CDR3: CASSIIGSYNEQFF; DNA: TGTGCCAGTAGTATAATCGGGAGCTACAATGAGCAGTTCTTC
V: TRBV6-1; J: TRBJ1-6; size: .; D: TRBD1; CDR3: CASRGQGNSPLHF; DNA: TGTGCCAGCAGGGGACAGGGCAATTCACCCCTCCACTTT
V: TRBV7-9; J: TRBJ2-7; size: .; D: .; CDR3: CASSPEMGSSYEQYF; DNA: TGTGCCAGCAGCCCGGAAATGGGTAGCTCCTACGAGCAGTACTTC
V: TRBV7-8; J: TRBJ1-2; size: few; D: .; CDR3: CASSLSVWGGYTF; DNA: TGTGCCAGCAGCTTATCCGTTTGGGGTGGCTACACCTTC
V: TRBV10-3; J: TRBJ1-1; size: .; D: .; CDR3: CAISDRVEVYTEAFF; DNA: TGTGCCATCAGTGATAGGGTAGAGGTTTACACTGAAGCTTTCTTT
V: TRBV7-9; J: TRBJ1-4; size: few; D: .; CDR3: CASSGGGVLFF; DNA: TGTGCCAGCAGCGGAGGTGGGGTCCTGTTTTTT
V: TRBV5-6; J: TRBJ2-7; size: .; D: .; CDR3: CASSKDFSGAHEQYF; DNA: TGTGCCAGCAGCAAAGATTTTAGCGGAGCCCACGAGCAGTACTTC
V: TRBV4-1; J: TRBJ2-7; size: few; D: TRBD1; CDR3: CASSQAGQGVTYEQYF; DNA: TGCGCCAGCAGCCAAGCCGGACAGGGAGTCACCTACGAGCAGTACTTC
V: TRBV28; J: TRBJ2-1; size: .; D: TRBD1; CDR3: CASSNRDPGGNEQFF; DNA: TGTGCCAGCAGCAACCGGGACCCAGGGGGCAATGAGCAGTTCTTC
V: TRBV7-2; J: TRBJ2-1; size: .; D: .; CDR3: CASSWGANEQFF; DNA: TGTGCCAGCAGCTGGGGGGCCAATGAGCAGTTCTTC
V: TRBV6-5; J: TRBJ1-2; size: few; D: TRBD1; CDR3: CASSYSRDRGQDGYTF; DNA: TGTGCCAGCAGTTACTCCCGGGACAGGGGGCAGGATGGCTACACCTTC
V: TRBV29-1; J: TRBJ2-5; size: many; D: .; CDR3: CSADGGREETQYF; DNA: TGCAGCGCAGACGGGGGGCGCGAAGAGACCCAGTACTTC
V: TRBV9; J: TRBJ1-1; size: many; D: TRBD1; CDR3: CASSVDRGETEAFF; DNA: TGTGCCAGCAGCGTCGACAGGGGTGAGACTGAAGCTTTCTTT
V: TRBV6-1; J: TRBJ2-1; size: .; D: .; CDR3: CASSPGTAFNEQFF; DNA: TGTGCCAGCAGTCCCGGGACGGCGTTTAATGAGCAGTTCTTC
V: TRBV15; J: TRBJ2-3; size: .; D: .; CDR3: CATSRDAEDTQYF; DNA: TGTGCCACCAGCAGAGATGCGGAAGATACGCAGTATTTT
V: TRBV4-2; J: TRBJ2-7; size: .; D: .; CDR3: CASSQGVETYEQYF; DNA: TGTGCCAGCAGCCAAGGGGTAGAAACCTACGAGCAGTACTTC
V: TRBV30; J: TRBJ2-1; size: few; D: .; CDR3: CAWSHVESSYNEQFF; DNA: TGTGCCTGGAGTCATGTGGAAAGCTCCTACAATGAGCAGTTCTTC
V: TRBV5-6; J: TRBJ2-3; size: .; D: .; CDR3: CASTPDPSTGTDTQYF; DNA: TGTGCCAGCACCCCTGACCCCTCAACAGGCACAGATACGCAGTATTTT
V: TRBV12-3/TRBV12-4; J: TRBJ1-6; size: many; D: TRBD1; CDR3: CASRTGTGANSPLHF; DNA: TGTGCCAGCAGGACTGGGACAGGGGCCAATTCACCCCTCCACTTT
V: TRBV12-3/TRBV12-4; J: TRBJ2-1; size: .; D: TRBD2; CDR3: CASSYSPAGGPNEQFF; DNA: TGTGCCAGCAGCTACTCGCCAGCGGGAGGGCCCAATGAGCAGTTCTTC
V: TRBV7-6; J: TRBJ1-1; size: many; D: .; CDR3: CASSLEVPDLNTEAFF; DNA: TGTGCCAGCAGCTTAGAGGTGCCTGATTTGAACACTGAAGCTTTCTTT
V: TRBV27; J: TRBJ2-1; size: few; D: TRBD2; CDR3: CASSFIGTSGGGNNEQFF; DNA: TGTGCCAGCAGTTTCATCGGGACTAGCGGGGGGGGAAACAATGAGCAGTTCTTC
V: TRBV9; J: TRBJ1-4; size: few; D: .; CDR3: CASSVALGAGEKLFF; DNA: TGTGCCAGCAGCGTAGCGCTGGGGGCAGGGGAAAAACTGTTTTTT
V: TRBV27; J: TRBJ1-5; size: few; D: TRBD1; CDR3: CASRGAGTGPQHF; DNA: TGTGCCAGCAGGGGGGCGGGGACAGGGCCCCAGCATTTT
V: TRBV29-1; J: TRBJ2-3; size: few; D: TRBD1; CDR3: CSAQSWTGSTDTQYF; DNA: TGCAGCGCACAGAGCTGGACAGGTAGCACAGATACGCAGTATTTT
V: TRBV5-6; J: TRBJ1-5; size: .; D: TRBD1; CDR3: CASSTGAQPQHF; DNA: TGTGCCAGCAGCACAGGGGCCCAGCCCCAGCATTTT
V: TRBV2; J: TRBJ1-1; size: few; D: .; CDR3: CASALNGANTEAFF; DNA: TGTGCCAGCGCCCTAAACGGGGCGAACACTGAAGCTTTCTTT
V: TRBV12-3/TRBV12-4; J: TRBJ2-2; size: many; D: .; CDR3: CASTLVGELFF; DNA: TGTGCCAGCACTCTGGTCGGGGAGCTGTTTTTT
V: TRBV27; J: TRBJ2-7; size: few; D: TRBD2; CDR3: CASGTGTSGRSEQYF; DNA: TGTGCCAGCGGTACCGGGACTAGCGGGAGAAGCGAGCAGTACTTC
V: TRBV20-1; J: TRBJ2-2; size: .; D: .; CDR3: CSASAAGELFF; DNA: TGCAGTGCTAGCGCTGCCGGGGAGCTGTTTTTT
V: TRBV20-1; J: TRBJ2-1; size: .; D: .; CDR3: CSARDKAGPTRNEQFF; DNA: TGCAGTGCTAGAGATAAGGCAGGACCCACCCGCAATGAGCAGTTCTTC
V: TRBV4-3; J: TRBJ2-1; size: many; D: TRBD2; CDR3: CASSQIARSTSGTNEQFF; DNA: TGCGCCAGCAGCCAAATAGCTCGGTCGACTAGCGGGACCAATGAGCAGTTCTTC
V: TRBV5-1; J: TRBJ2-7; size: many; D: .; CDR3: CASSQTSYEQYF; DNA: TGCGCCAGCAGTCAGACATCCTACGAGCAGTACTTC
V: TRBV10-3; J: TRBJ1-2; size: many; D: .; CDR3: CAIKIPDGRNYGYTF; DNA: TGTGCCATCAAGATTCCCGACGGAAGAAACTATGGCTACACCTTC